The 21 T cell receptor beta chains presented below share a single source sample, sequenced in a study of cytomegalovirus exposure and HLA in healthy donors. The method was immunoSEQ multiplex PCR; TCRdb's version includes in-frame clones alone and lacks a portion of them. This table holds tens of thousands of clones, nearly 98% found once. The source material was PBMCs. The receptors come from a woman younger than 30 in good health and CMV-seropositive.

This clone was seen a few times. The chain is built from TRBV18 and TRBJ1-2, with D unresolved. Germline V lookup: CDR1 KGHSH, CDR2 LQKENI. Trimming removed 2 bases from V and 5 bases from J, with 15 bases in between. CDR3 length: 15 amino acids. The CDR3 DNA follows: TGTGCCAGCTCACCAGAACAGTCCTTTAAGTATGGCTACACCTTC. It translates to CASSPEQSFKYGYTF.

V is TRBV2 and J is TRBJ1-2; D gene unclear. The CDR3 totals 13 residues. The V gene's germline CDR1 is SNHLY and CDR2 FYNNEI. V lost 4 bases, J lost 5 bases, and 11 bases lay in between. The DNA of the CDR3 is TGTGCCAGCAGTGGTTCCGAGAAGTATGGCTACACCTTC. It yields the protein CASSGSEKYGYTF.

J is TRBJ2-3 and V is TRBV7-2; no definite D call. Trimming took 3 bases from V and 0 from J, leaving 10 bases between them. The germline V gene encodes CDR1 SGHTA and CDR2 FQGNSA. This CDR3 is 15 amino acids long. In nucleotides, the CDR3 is TGTGCCAGCAGCTTTTTTTTCAGTAGCACAGATACGCAGTATTTT. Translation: CASSFFFSSTDTQYF.

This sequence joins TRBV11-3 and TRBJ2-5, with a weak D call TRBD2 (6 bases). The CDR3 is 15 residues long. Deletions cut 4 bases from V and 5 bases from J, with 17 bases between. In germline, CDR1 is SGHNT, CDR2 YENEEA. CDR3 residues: CASSSRTGAGETQYF. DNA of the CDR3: TGTGCCAGCAGCTCTCGTACCGGGGCGGGGGAGACCCAGTACTTC.

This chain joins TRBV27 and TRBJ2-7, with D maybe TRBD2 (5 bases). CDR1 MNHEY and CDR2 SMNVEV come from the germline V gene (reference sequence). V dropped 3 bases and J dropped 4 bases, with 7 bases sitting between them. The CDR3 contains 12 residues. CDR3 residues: CASSLSGYEQYF. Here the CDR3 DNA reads TGTGCCAGCAGTTTGTCGGGGTACGAGCAGTACTTC.

CDR3 DNA: TGTGCCAGCAGTTTAGTTGGGGGGACAGGGATCCCCTACGAGCAGTACTTC. Protein product: CASSLVGGTGIPYEQYF. The V and J genes are TRBV28 and TRBJ2-7, with 9 bases aligning to TRBD1. The V and J ends lost 2 bases and 2 bases, in that order; junction bases with no gene match: 10. The CDR3 length is 17 residues. From germline, CDR1 is MDHEN and CDR2 SYDVKM.

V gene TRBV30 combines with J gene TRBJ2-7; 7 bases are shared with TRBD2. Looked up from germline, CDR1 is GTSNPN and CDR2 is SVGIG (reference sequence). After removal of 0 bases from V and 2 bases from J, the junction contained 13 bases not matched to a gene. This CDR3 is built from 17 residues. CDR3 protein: CAWSVRPLAEVTYEQYF. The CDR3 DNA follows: TGTGCCTGGAGTGTACGTCCTCTAGCGGAGGTTACCTACGAGCAGTACTTC.

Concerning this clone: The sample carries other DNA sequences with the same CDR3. The CDR3 DNA reads TGTGCCAGCAGCGTGGGGGGGCGGACTTACAATGAGCAGTTCTTC. It is translated as CASSVGGRTYNEQFF. The chain combines TRBV9 with TRBJ2-1, with D possibly matching TRBD2 (7 bases). Germline V gene lookup returns CDR1 SGDLS and CDR2 YYNGEE. The CDR3 totals 15 residues. V gave up 2 bases and J gave up 4 bases, with 13 bases separating them. Supplemented by reference TRBV9 and TRBJ2-1, the full variable domain reads DSGVTQTPKHLITATGQRVTLRCSPRSGDLSVYWYQQSLDQGLQFLIQYYNGEERAKGNILERFSAQQFPDLHSELNLSSLELGDSALYFCASSVGGRTYNEQFFGPGTRLTVL.

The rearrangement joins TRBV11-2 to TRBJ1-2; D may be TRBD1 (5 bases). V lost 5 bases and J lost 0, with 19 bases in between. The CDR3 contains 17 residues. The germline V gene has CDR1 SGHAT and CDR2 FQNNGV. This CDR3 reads CASSAEVSGRTNYGYTF. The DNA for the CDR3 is TGTGCCAGCAGCGCTGAGGTCTCAGGGAGGACTAACTATGGCTACACCTTC. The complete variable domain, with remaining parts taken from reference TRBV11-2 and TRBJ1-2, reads EAGVAQSPRYKIIEKRQSVAFWCNPISGHATLYWYQQILGQGPKLLIQFQNNGVVDDSQLPKDRFSAERLKGVDSTLKIQPAKLEDSAVYLCASSAEVSGRTNYGYTFGSGTRLTVV.

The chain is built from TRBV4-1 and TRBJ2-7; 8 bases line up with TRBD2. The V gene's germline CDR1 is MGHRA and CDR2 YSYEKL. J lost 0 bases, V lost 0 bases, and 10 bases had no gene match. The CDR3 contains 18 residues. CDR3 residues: CASSQDDALAVLSYEQYF. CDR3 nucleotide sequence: TGCGCCAGCAGCCAAGATGACGCACTAGCGGTTCTCTCCTACGAGCAGTACTTC.

The CDR3 loop reads CASCRDFTFNEQFF. The DNA of the CDR3 is TGTGCCAGCTGCCGGGACTTCACATTCAATGAGCAGTTCTTC. The genes are TRBV6-4 and TRBJ2-1, with D tentatively TRBD2 (6 bases). Per the germline V gene, CDR1 is MRHNA and CDR2 is SNTAGT. The CDR3 length is 14 residues. Trimming cost V 8 bases and J 6 bases, with 17 bases left between them.

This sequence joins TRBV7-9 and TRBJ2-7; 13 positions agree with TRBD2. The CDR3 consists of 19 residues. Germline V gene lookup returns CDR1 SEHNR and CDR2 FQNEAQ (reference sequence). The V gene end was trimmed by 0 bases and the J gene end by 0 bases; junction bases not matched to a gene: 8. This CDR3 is CASSLAPVGLAGFSYEQYF. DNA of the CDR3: TGTGCCAGCAGCTTAGCTCCGGTGGGACTAGCGGGATTCTCCTACGAGCAGTACTTC.

The CDR3 bases are TGTGCCAGCAGTTACGAGTACCTCCCCGGGGAGCTGTTTTTT. Protein: CASSYEYLPGELFF. The chain carries TRBV6-5 and TRBJ2-2; no firm D call. Germline CDR1 and CDR2: MNHEY and SVGAGI. The CDR3 covers 14 residues. The V end lost 2 bases, the J end lost 6 bases, and 10 bases lay between the germline ends.

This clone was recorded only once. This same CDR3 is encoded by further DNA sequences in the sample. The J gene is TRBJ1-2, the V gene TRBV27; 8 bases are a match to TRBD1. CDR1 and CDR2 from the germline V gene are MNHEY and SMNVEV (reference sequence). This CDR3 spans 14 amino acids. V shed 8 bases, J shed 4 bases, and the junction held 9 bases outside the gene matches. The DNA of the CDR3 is TGTGCCAGCCGACCCTTTGACAGGGGCTATGGCTACACCTTC. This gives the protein CASRPFDRGYGYTF.

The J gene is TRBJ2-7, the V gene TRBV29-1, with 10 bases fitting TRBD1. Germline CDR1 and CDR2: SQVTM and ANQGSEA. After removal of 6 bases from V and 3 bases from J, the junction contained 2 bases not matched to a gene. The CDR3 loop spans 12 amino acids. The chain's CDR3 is CSVGQGDYEQYF. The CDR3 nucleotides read TGCAGCGTAGGACAGGGGGACTACGAGCAGTACTTC.

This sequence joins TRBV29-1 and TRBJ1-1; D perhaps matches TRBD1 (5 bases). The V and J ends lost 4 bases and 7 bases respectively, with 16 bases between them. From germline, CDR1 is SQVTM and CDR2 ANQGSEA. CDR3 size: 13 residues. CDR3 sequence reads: CSVVRGSGDEAFF. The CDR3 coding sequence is TGCAGCGTTGTGCGGGGATCGGGGGATGAAGCTTTCTTT.

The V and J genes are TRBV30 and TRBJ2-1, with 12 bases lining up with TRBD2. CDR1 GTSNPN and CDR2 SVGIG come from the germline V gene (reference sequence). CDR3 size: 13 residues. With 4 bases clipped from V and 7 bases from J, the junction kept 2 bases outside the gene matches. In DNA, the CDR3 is TGTGCCTGGACTAGCGGGAGGGGGAATGAGCAGTTCTTC. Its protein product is CAWTSGRGNEQFF.

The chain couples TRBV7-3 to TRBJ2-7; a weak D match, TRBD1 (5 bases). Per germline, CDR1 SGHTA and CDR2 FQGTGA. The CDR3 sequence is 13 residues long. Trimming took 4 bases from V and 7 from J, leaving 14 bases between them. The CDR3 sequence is CASSWGTGQEQYF. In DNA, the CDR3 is TGTGCCAGCAGCTGGGGCACAGGTCAAGAGCAGTACTTC.

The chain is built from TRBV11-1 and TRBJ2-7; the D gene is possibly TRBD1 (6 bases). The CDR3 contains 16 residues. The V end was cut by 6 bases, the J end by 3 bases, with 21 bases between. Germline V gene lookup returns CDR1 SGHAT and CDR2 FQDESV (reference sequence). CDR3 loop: CASRRSSGTQYYEQYF. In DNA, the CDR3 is TGTGCCAGCAGGCGATCTTCCGGGACACAATACTACGAGCAGTACTTC.

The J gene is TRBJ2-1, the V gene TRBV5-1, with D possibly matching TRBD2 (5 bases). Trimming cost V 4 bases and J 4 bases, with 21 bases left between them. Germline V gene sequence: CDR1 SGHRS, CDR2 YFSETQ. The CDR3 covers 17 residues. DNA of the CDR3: TGCGCCAGCAGCATCCCGACTGAATGGGAGCTATACAATGAGCAGTTCTTC. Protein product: CASSIPTEWELYNEQFF.

CDR3 sequence (DNA): TGTGCCAGCAGCTTTAAGCCCGGGACTAGCTCTTGGTGGGTCGCCGGGGAGCTGTTTTTT. Amino acid sequence: CASSFKPGTSSWWVAGELFF. This chain joins TRBV11-3 and TRBJ2-2; 9 bases match TRBD2. With 3 bases clipped from V and 6 bases from J, the junction kept 20 bases outside the gene matches. Germline CDR1 reads SGHNT; CDR2 reads YENEEA. This CDR3 is built from 20 residues.